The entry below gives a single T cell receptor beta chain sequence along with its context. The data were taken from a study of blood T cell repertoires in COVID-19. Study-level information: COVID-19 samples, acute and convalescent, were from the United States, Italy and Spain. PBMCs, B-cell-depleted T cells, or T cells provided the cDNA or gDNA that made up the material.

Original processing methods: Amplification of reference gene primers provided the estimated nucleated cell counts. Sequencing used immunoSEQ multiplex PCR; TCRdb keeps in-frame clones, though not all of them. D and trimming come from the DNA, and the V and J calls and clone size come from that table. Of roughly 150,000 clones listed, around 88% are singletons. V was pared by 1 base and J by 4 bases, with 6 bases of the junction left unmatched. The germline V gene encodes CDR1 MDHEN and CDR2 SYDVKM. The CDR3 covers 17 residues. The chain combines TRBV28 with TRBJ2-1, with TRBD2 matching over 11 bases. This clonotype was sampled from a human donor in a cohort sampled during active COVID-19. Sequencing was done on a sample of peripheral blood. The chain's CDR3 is CASSLFPRLAGYNEQFF. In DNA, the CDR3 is TGTGCCAGCAGTTTATTCCCCCGACTAGCGGGGTACAATGAGCAGTTCTTC.